Listed here are 14 T cell receptor beta chains from one sample, sequenced in a study of cytomegalovirus exposure and HLA in healthy donors. The PCR was carried out with 60 Vbeta primers and 13 Jbeta primers. Clones were read by immunoSEQ multiplex PCR, and TCRdb kept only the in-frame ones, dropping some. Of roughly 77,000 clones detected, under 80% appear once; the ten largest clones hold approximately 7%. The sample consisted of PBMCs. All receptors come from a woman between 50 and 59 years old in good health and CMV-seropositive.

J is TRBJ1-1 and V is TRBV4-1, with D possibly being TRBD1 (5 bases). The germline V gene has CDR1 MGHRA and CDR2 YSYEKL. This CDR3 has 16 amino acids. V lost 2 bases and J 10 bases, leaving 23 bases between the germline ends. CDR3 protein: CASSQTVAPGRRGAFF. As DNA, the CDR3 is TGCGCCAGCAGCCAAACGGTCGCCCCAGGGCGGAGGGGAGCTTTCTTT.

The chain is built from TRBV19 and TRBJ2-5; no clear D gene. The J call may be wrong; the DNA end is better matched by TRBJ2-7. This CDR3 region has 13 residues. Germline V lookup: CDR1 LNHDA, CDR2 SQIVND (reference sequence). CDR3 coding DNA: TGTGCCAGCTCCCATAAGAGCTCCTACGAGCAGTACTTC. This encodes CASSHKSSYEQYF.

This clone was found a few times. This chain links TRBV7-9 with TRBJ2-7; TRBD2 matches 10 bases. Trimming cost V 4 bases and J 1 base; bases outside gene matches: 4. Germline CDR1 SEHNR, CDR2 FQNEAQ (reference sequence). The CDR3 covers 15 residues. The CDR3 reads CASSWIAGGSYEQYF. CDR3 bases: TGTGCCAGCAGCTGGATAGCGGGGGGTTCCTACGAGCAGTACTTC.

This chain's CDR3 is CASSLRGSNSPLHF. DNA for the CDR3: TGTGCCAGCAGCTTAAGGGGCAGCAATTCACCCCTCCACTTT. J is TRBJ1-6 and V is TRBV5-6; D perhaps matches TRBD1 (5 bases). The germline V and J ends were trimmed by 2 bases and 7 bases, with 10 bases remaining between them. The CDR3 length is 14 residues. Germline V gene sequence: CDR1 SGHDT, CDR2 YYEEEE.

The chain has TRBV9 and TRBJ2-2, with a tentative D call TRBD1 (6 bases). This CDR3 is built from 16 residues. The ends were cut back, 4 bases at V and 1 base at J, with 14 bases in the middle. CDR1 is SGDLS, CDR2 YYNGEE, per germline. The CDR3, as DNA: TGTGCCAGCAGCCTCAGGGGACCGCAGAACACCGGGGAGCTGTTTTTT. It translates to CASSLRGPQNTGELFF.

The V call is TRBV5-4, the J call TRBJ1-2; TRBD1 aligns across 9 bases. V lost 2 bases and J lost 8; bases outside the gene matches: 16. The CDR3 has 17 residues. CDR1 and CDR2 (germline): SGHNT, YYREEE (reference sequence). CDR3: CASSFGASGQGLWGYTF. The CDR3 DNA sequence: TGTGCCAGCAGCTTTGGGGCCTCCGGACAGGGGTTATGGGGCTACACCTTC.

This sequence joins TRBV6-1 and TRBJ1-3, with D unclear. Germline lookup yields CDR1 MNHNS and CDR2 SASEGT. CDR3 length: 15 residues. Trimming pared 2 bases from V and 3 bases from J, leaving 11 bases between. The CDR3: CASSERRPRGNTIYF. In DNA, the CDR3 is TGTGCCAGCAGTGAACGGCGGCCCCGTGGAAACACCATATATTTT.

This clone came up a few times. Different DNA sequences within this sample yield the same CDR3. J is TRBJ2-5 and V is TRBV10-3, with D possibly TRBD2 on 7 matching bases. CDR1 is ENHRY, CDR2 SYGVKD, per germline. This CDR3 spans 15 amino acids. V lost 11 bases to trimming and J lost 1 base, with 20 bases between them. The CDR3 region has the DNA TGTGCCGTAGGAAGGGGGGGTGATACCCAAGAGACCCAGTACTTC. This sequence encodes CAVGRGGDTQETQYF.

This clone was counted between two and nine times. The rearrangement joins TRBV28 to TRBJ1-2, with D maybe TRBD1 (5 bases). Per the germline V gene, CDR1 is MDHEN and CDR2 is SYDVKM. This CDR3 has 16 residues. Trimming stripped 1 base from V and 0 bases from J, with 12 bases between. CDR3 coding DNA: TGTGCCAGCAGTTTATTAATGGGGGGAGCTAACTATGGCTACACCTTC. Translating gives CASSLLMGGANYGYTF.

The V call is TRBV9, the J call TRBJ2-1, with D perhaps TRBD1 (9 bases). The V gene lost 3 bases and the J gene lost 7 bases, with 26 bases spanning the gap. The CDR3 runs to 18 residues. Germline V lookup: CDR1 SGDLS, CDR2 YYNGEE. The chain's CDR3 is CASSAGGTGLLLRNEQFF. The CDR3 coding sequence is TGTGCCAGCAGCGCGGGGGGGACAGGGCTCCTTTTGAGGAATGAGCAGTTCTTC.

The V gene is TRBV19, the J gene TRBJ1-1; perhaps TRBD1 as D (5 bases). This CDR3 has 11 residues. V lost 6 bases and J 11 bases, leaving 13 bases between the germline ends. The V gene's germline CDR1 is LNHDA and CDR2 SQIVND (reference sequence). CDR3 region: CASSDGYRAFF. CDR3 nucleotide sequence: TGTGCCAGTAGCGACGGGTACAGGGCTTTCTTT.

This clone has more than one count but fewer than ten. This chain connects TRBV7-9 to TRBJ2-6; tentatively, D is TRBD1 (6 bases). The CDR3 spans 19 residues. Germline-derived CDR1 and CDR2 are SEHNR and FQNEAQ (reference sequence). V was clipped by 1 base and J by 2 bases, with 18 bases between them. The CDR3 sequence is CASSLDQGIILPGANVLTF. The CDR3 nucleotides are TGTGCCAGCAGCTTAGACCAGGGGATTATCCTCCCTGGGGCCAACGTCCTGACTTTC.

This clone has only a few counts. The chain employs TRBV27 and TRBJ2-3, with a tentative D call TRBD1 (6 bases). CDR3 length: 13 residues. V dropped 8 bases and J dropped 2 bases, with 11 bases sitting between them. The V gene's germline CDR1 is MNHEY and CDR2 SMNVEV (reference sequence). This CDR3 reads CASGGTPTDTQYF. Here the CDR3 DNA reads TGTGCCAGCGGTGGGACACCCACAGATACGCAGTATTTT.

The genes are TRBV27 and TRBJ2-7, with D maybe TRBD1 (5 bases). Trimming took off 5 bases at V and 1 base at J, with 9 bases between the two ends. This CDR3 spans 13 amino acids. Germline V gene data show CDR1 as MNHEY and CDR2 as SMNVEV (reference sequence). The CDR3 DNA follows: TGTGCCAGCAGTCCTCAGGGTTCCTACGAGCAGTACGTC. Its protein is CASSPQGSYEQYV.